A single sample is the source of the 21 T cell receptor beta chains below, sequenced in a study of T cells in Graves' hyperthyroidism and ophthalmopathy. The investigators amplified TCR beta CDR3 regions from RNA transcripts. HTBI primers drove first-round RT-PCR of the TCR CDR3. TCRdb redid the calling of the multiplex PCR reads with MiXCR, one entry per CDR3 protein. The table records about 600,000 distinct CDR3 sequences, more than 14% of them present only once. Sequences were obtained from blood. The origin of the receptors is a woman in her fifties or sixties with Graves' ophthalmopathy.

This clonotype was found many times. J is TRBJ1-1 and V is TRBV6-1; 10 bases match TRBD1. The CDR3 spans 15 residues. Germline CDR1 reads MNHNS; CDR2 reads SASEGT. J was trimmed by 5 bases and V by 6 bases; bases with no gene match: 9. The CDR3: CASRDRDRGTTEAFF. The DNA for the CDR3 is TGTGCCAGCAGAGATCGGGACAGGGGCACTACTGAAGCTTTCTTT.

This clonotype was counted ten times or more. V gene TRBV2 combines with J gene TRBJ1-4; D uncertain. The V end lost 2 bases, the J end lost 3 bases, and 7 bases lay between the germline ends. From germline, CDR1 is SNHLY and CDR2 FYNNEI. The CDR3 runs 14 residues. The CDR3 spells CASSEPGANEKLFF. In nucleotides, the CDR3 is TGTGCCAGCAGTGAACCCGGGGCTAATGAAAAACTGTTTTTT.

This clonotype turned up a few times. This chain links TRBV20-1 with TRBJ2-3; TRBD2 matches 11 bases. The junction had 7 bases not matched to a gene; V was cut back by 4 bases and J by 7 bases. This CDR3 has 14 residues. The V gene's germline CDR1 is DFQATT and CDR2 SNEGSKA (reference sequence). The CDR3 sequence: CSAKLAGVGNTQYF. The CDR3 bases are TGCAGTGCTAAACTAGCGGGAGTGGGTAATACGCAGTATTTT.

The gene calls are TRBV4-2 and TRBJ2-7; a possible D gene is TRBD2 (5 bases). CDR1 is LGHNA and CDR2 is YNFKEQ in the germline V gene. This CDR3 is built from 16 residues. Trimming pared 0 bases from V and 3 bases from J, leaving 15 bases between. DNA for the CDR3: TGTGCCAGCAGCCAAGAGGCCCAGCCGAGGGACTACGAGCAGTACTTC. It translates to CASSQEAQPRDYEQYF.

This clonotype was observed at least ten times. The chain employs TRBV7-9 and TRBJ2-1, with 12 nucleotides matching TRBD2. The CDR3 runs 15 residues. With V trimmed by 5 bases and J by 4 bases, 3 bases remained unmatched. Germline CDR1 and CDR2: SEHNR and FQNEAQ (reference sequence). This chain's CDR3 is CASSTGLAGYNEQFF. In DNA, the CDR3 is TGTGCCAGCAGCACGGGACTAGCGGGTTACAATGAGCAGTTCTTC.

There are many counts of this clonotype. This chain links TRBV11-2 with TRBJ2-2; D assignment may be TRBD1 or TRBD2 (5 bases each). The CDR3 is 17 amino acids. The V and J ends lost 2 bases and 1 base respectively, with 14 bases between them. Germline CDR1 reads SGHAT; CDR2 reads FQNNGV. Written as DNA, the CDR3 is TGTGCCAGCAGCTTAAGATTAGGGGACCTGAACACCGGGGAGCTGTTTTTT. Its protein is CASSLRLGDLNTGELFF.

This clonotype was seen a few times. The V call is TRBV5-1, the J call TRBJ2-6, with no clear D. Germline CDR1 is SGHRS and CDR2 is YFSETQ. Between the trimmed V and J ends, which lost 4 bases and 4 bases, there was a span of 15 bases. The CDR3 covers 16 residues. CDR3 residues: CASSIRPTAGANVLTF. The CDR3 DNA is TGCGCCAGCAGCATCCGACCCACTGCGGGGGCCAACGTCCTGACTTTC.

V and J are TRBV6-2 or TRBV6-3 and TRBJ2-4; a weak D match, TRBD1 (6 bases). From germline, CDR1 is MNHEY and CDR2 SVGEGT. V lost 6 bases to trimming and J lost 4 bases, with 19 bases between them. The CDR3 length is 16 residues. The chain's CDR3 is CASSQEQGRNKNIQYF. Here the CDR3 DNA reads TGTGCCAGCAGCCAAGAACAGGGACGGAATAAAAACATTCAGTACTTC.

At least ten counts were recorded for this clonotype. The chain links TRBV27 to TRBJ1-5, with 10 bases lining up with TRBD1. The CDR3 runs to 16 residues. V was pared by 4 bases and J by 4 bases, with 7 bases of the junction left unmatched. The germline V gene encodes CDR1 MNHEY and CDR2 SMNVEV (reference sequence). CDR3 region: CASSSDRGRLNQPQHF. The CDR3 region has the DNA TGTGCCAGCAGTTCTGACAGGGGGCGCTTGAATCAGCCCCAGCATTTT.

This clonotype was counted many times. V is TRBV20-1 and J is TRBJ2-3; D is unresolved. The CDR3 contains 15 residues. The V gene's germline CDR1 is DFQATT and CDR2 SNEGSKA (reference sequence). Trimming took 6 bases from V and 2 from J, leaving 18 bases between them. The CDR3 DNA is TGCAGTGCCAATCTTCGAATAGCATCCACAGATACGCAGTATTTT. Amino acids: CSANLRIASTDTQYF.

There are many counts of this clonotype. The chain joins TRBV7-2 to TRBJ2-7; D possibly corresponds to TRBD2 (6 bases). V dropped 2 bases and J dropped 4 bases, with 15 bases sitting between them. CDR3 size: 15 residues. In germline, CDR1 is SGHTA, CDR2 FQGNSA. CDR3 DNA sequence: TGTGCCAGCAGCTTATTCTGGGGAGGAGGGTACGAGCAGTACTTC. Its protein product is CASSLFWGGGYEQYF.

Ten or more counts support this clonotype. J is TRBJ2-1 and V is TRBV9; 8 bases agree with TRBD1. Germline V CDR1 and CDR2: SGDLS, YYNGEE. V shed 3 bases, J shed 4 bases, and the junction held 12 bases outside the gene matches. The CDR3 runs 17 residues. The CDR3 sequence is CASSARGDGTGYNEQFF. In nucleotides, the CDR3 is TGTGCCAGCAGCGCAAGAGGGGACGGGACAGGTTACAATGAGCAGTTCTTC.

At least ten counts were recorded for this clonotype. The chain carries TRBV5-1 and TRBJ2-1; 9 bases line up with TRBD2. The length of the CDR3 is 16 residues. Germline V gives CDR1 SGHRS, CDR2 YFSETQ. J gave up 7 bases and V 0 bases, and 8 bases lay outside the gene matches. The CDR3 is CASSLEGGRAGNEQFF. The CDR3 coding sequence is TGCGCCAGCAGCTTGGAAGGCGGGAGGGCCGGGAATGAGCAGTTCTTC.

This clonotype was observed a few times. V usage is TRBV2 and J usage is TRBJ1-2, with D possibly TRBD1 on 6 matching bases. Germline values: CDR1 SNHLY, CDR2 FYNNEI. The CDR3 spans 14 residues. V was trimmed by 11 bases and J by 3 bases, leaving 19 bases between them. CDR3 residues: CAPQGRFPHYGYTF. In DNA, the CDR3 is TGTGCCCCCCAGGGGCGGTTTCCTCACTATGGCTACACCTTC.

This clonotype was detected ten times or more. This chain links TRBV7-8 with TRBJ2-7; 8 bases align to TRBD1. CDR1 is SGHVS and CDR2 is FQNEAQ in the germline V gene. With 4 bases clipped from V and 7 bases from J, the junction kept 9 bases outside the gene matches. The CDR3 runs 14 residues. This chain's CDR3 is CASSYGQGSGEQYF. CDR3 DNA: TGTGCCAGCAGCTACGGACAGGGTTCGGGAGAGCAGTACTTC.

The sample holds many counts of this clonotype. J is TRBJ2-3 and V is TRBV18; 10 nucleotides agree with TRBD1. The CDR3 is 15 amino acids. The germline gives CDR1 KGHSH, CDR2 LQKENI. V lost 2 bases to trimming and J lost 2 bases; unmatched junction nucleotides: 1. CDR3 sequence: CASSPRQGATDTQYF. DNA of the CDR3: TGTGCCAGCTCACCAAGACAGGGGGCCACAGATACGCAGTATTTT.

The CDR3 DNA reads TGTGCCAGCAGCGTCGGGACAGATCCTCTCTATGGCTACACCTTC. Amino acid sequence: CASSVGTDPLYGYTF. This chain connects TRBV9 to TRBJ1-2; 7 bases are a match to TRBD1. The CDR3 contains 15 residues. Germline values: CDR1 SGDLS, CDR2 YYNGEE. Trimming cost V 2 bases and J 4 bases; bases outside gene matches: 8.

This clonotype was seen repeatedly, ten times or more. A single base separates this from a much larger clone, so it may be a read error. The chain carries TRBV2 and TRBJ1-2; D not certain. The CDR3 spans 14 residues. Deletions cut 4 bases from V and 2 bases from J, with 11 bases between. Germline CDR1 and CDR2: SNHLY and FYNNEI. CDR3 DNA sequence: TGTGCCAGCAGTGCGCAGAGCCTCAACTATGGCTACACCTTC. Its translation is CASSAQSLNYGYTF. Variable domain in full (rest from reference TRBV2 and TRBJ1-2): EPEVTQTPSHQVTQMGQEVILRCVPISNHLYFYWYRQILGQKVEFLVSFYNNEISEKSEIFDDQFSVERPDGSNFTLKIRSTKLEDSAMYFCASSAQSLNYGYTFGSGTRLTVV.

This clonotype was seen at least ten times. CDR3 protein: CASSALVAVNYGYTF. The CDR3 region has the DNA TGTGCCAGCAGCGCCCTGGTTGCGGTGAACTATGGCTACACCTTC. The V and J genes are TRBV7-8 and TRBJ1-2, with D unclear. The germline V and J ends were trimmed by 5 bases and 2 bases, with 15 bases remaining between them. The CDR3 runs 15 residues. The germline CDR1 and CDR2 sequences are SGHVS and FQNEAQ. The full variable domain, completed using reference TRBV7-8 and TRBJ1-2, is GAGVSQSPRYKVAKRGQDVALRCDPISGHVSLFWYQQALGQGPEFLTYFQNEAQLDKSGLPSDRFFAERPEGSVSTLKIQRTQQEDSAVYLCASSALVAVNYGYTFGSGTRLTVV.

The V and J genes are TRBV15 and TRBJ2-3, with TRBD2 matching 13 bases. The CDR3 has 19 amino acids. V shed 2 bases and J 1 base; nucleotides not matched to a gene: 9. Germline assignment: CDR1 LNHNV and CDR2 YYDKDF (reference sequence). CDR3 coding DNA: TGTGCCACCAGCAGAACCGGGACTAGCGGGATCGGCGGCACAGATACGCAGTATTTT. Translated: CATSRTGTSGIGGTDTQYF.

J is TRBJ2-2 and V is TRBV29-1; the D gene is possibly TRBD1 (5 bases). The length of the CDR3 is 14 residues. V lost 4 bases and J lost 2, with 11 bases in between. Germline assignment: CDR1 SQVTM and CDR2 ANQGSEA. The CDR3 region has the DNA TGCAGCGTTGGACAGCGCCCAAACACCGGGGAGCTGTTTTTT. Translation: CSVGQRPNTGELFF.